The source of this T cell receptor beta chain is a study of cytomegalovirus exposure and HLA in healthy donors. This table comes from immunoSEQ multiplex PCR, and its TCRdb copy is limited to in-frame clones, with some not included. The sample lists fewer than 300,000 clones; more than 75% were seen once. The donors formed part of the approximately 120-subject validation cohort, distinct from the roughly 700-subject first cohort. Study-level results: The study recorded 160 or so TCR beta chains that were cytomegalovirus-associated.

On this clone: Its specificity is not known.

The sequenced sample was PBMCs. The sequence derives from a woman aged 18-29 years in good health and CMV-seronegative.

The CDR3 sequence: CASSVGRGSDTQYF. The DNA for the CDR3 is TGTGCCAGCAGCGTAGGGCGGGGTTCGGATACGCAGTATTTT. This chain uses TRBV9 with TRBJ2-3; perhaps TRBD2 as D (6 bases). Per germline, CDR1 SGDLS and CDR2 YYNGEE. V lost 0 bases, J lost 6 bases, and 11 bases lay in between. The CDR3 is 14 amino acids.